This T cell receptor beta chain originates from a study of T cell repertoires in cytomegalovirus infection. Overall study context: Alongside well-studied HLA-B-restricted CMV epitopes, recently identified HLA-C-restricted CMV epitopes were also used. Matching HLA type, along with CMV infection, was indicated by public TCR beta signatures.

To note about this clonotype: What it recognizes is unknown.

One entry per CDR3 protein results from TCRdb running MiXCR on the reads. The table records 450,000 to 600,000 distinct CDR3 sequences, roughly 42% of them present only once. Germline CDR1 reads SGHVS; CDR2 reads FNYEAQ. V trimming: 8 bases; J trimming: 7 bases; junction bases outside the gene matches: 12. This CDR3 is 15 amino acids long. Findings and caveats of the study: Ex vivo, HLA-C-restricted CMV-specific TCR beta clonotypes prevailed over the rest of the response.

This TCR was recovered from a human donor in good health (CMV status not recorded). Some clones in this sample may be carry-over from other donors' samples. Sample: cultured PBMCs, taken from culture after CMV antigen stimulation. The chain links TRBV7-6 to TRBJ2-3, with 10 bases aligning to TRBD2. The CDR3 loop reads CASRELAGSANTQYF. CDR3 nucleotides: TGTGCCAGCCGCGAACTAGCGGGAAGTGCGAATACGCAGTATTTT.